What follows are 21 T cell receptor beta chains derived from one specimen sequenced in a study of shared T cell receptors in the human thymus. This table comes from immunoSEQ multiplex PCR, and its TCRdb copy is limited to in-frame clones, with some not included. Of roughly 700,000 clones listed, roughly 90% are singletons. The same specimen was also included in a second study, on human thymus T cells.

Sequencing was done on a sample of thymocytes. These receptors were collected from a boy younger than two with a congenital heart defect.

The chain carries TRBV5-4 and TRBJ1-1; possibly TRBD1 for D (5 bases). CDR1 is SGHNT and CDR2 is YYREEE in the germline V gene (reference sequence). The V end lost 1 base, the J end lost 4 bases, and 14 bases lay between the germline ends. The CDR3 spans 15 residues. This CDR3 is CASSLRQGGSTEAFF. The CDR3 DNA reads TGTGCCAGCAGCTTGCGGCAGGGTGGTTCCACTGAAGCTTTCTTT.

The rearrangement joins TRBV19 to TRBJ2-7, with 16 bases matching TRBD2. With V trimmed by 3 bases and J by 1 base, 6 bases remained unmatched. Germline V gene data show CDR1 as LNHDA and CDR2 as SQIVND (reference sequence). There are 18 residues in the CDR3. The DNA of the CDR3 is TGTGCCAGTAGTATGGTGTCGGGACTAGCGGGAGGGTCCTACGAGCAGTACTTC. It codes for CASSMVSGLAGGSYEQYF.

The chain has TRBV11-3 and TRBJ2-5, with TRBD2 as a possible D gene (6 bases). The ends were cut back, 3 bases at V and 3 bases at J, with 17 bases in the middle. Per germline, CDR1 SGHNT and CDR2 YENEEA. The CDR3 extends over 16 amino acids. The CDR3 loop reads CASSLGSRRAEETQYF. For the CDR3, the DNA is TGTGCCAGCAGCTTGGGGAGCAGGAGGGCGGAAGAGACCCAGTACTTC.

The rearrangement links TRBV6-1 to TRBJ2-5, with 7 bases matching TRBD2. The length of the CDR3 is 15 residues. The V and J ends lost 5 bases and 2 bases, in that order; junction bases with no gene match: 8. The germline V gene has CDR1 MNHNS and CDR2 SASEGT. CDR3 sequence: CASSSQRERQETQYF. The CDR3, as DNA: TGTGCCAGCAGTAGCCAGCGGGAACGACAAGAGACCCAGTACTTC.

This clone came up once. This chain joins TRBV9 and TRBJ2-1, with D perhaps matching TRBD2 (6 bases). The CDR3 covers 15 residues. The ends were cut back, 4 bases at V and 5 bases at J, with 16 bases in the middle. Germline CDR1 is SGDLS and CDR2 is YYNGEE. This chain's CDR3 is CASSPRLLAHNEQFF. The CDR3 region has the DNA TGTGCCAGCAGCCCCCGCCTCCTAGCGCACAATGAGCAGTTCTTC.

The genes are TRBV21-1 and TRBJ2-7; the D segment call TRBD2 is taken from the table without a DNA check. TRBV21-1 is assigned pseudogene status. This CDR3 region has 17 residues. CDR3: CASSKSRGGGGCHEQYF. As DNA, the CDR3 is TGTGCCAGCAGCAAATCCCGGGGAGGGGGGGGTTGCCACGAGCAGTACTTC.

The V and J genes are TRBV7-2 and TRBJ2-7; 8 nucleotides agree with TRBD2. V was clipped by 2 bases and J by 2 bases; unmatched bases: 8. The germline V gene has CDR1 SGHTA and CDR2 FQGNSA. The CDR3 runs to 16 residues. The CDR3 region has the DNA TGTGCCAGCAGCTTAAAGGGTAGCGGGACCCCCTACGAGCAGTACTTC. Protein: CASSLKGSGTPYEQYF.

This clone was recorded a few times. The V gene is TRBV28, the J gene TRBJ1-2, with 7 bases matching TRBD1. This CDR3 region has 15 residues. CDR1 MDHEN and CDR2 SYDVKM come from the germline V gene. J was trimmed by 0 bases and V by 6 bases; bases with no gene match: 7. CDR3 region: CASSLRTGANYGYTF. CDR3 DNA: TGTGCCAGCAGCCTTAGGACAGGAGCTAACTATGGCTACACCTTC.

This clone was counted a few times. V is TRBV4-3 and J is TRBJ1-4, with 8 nucleotides matching TRBD1. V lost 1 base and J lost 5; bases outside the gene matches: 6. The CDR3 loop spans 16 amino acids. Germline V gene sequence: CDR1 LGHNA, CDR2 YSLEER. The CDR3: CASSQGGDRRNEKLFF. The CDR3, as DNA: TGCGCCAGCAGCCAAGGTGGGGACAGGCGCAATGAAAAACTGTTTTTT.

This chain joins TRBV5-1 and TRBJ2-7, with 10 bases that match TRBD2. The trim removed 4 bases at V and 2 bases at J, leaving 3 bases unmatched. Germline V gives CDR1 SGHRS, CDR2 YFSETQ. The CDR3 is 14 residues long. This CDR3 reads CASSESGRAYEQYF. The CDR3 DNA sequence: TGCGCCAGCAGCGAGAGCGGGAGGGCCTACGAGCAGTACTTC.

The chain links TRBV4-2 to TRBJ2-3; 12 bases agree with TRBD2. J was trimmed by 4 bases and V by 0 bases; bases with no gene match: 14. The CDR3 totals 20 residues. Germline CDR1 reads LGHNA; CDR2 reads YNFKEQ. CDR3 DNA: TGTGCCAGCAGCCAAGAGGGCTCTAGCGGGAGGGAGGGCATGGCAGATACGCAGTATTTT. Translated, it gives CASSQEGSSGREGMADTQYF.

The chain recombines TRBV4-1 with TRBJ2-1; 10 positions match TRBD2. Germline V gene sequence: CDR1 MGHRA, CDR2 YSYEKL. J was trimmed by 5 bases and V by 0 bases; bases with no gene match: 10. The CDR3 length is 18 residues. DNA for the CDR3: TGCGCCAGCAGCCAAGATCGCCGGACTAGCGGAACCGACAATGAGCAGTTCTTC. Translating gives CASSQDRRTSGTDNEQFF.

The rearrangement joins TRBV7-9 to TRBJ1-1; possible D gene TRBD1, 5 bases. Germline V gene sequence: CDR1 SEHNR, CDR2 FQNEAQ (reference sequence). The CDR3 runs 15 residues. V was trimmed by 5 bases and J by 5 bases, leaving 18 bases between them. CDR3 loop: CASSRINGARTEAFF. The CDR3 DNA sequence: TGTGCCAGCAGCCGCATTAATGGGGCTCGGACTGAAGCTTTCTTT.

The table lists this clone with a count of one. The V and J genes are TRBV29-1 and TRBJ1-1; possible D gene TRBD1, 5 bases. CDR3 size: 13 residues. V lost 2 bases and J lost 6, with 13 bases in between. The germline gives CDR1 SQVTM, CDR2 ANQGSEA. The CDR3 loop reads CSVESAGGAEAFF. CDR3 nucleotides: TGCAGCGTTGAATCGGCCGGGGGAGCTGAAGCTTTCTTT.

V usage is TRBV5-1 and J usage is TRBJ2-3, with 7 bases fitting TRBD1. The ends lost 4 bases at V and 1 base at J; junction bases unmatched: 9. In germline, CDR1 is SGHRS, CDR2 YFSETQ. The CDR3 has 16 residues. The CDR3 here is CASSENRGEGTDTQYF. Written as DNA, the CDR3 is TGCGCCAGCAGCGAAAACAGGGGAGAGGGCACAGATACGCAGTATTTT.

This chain connects TRBV9 to TRBJ2-3; D possibly corresponds to TRBD1 (6 bases). CDR3 length: 16 amino acids. V was clipped by 2 bases and J by 3 bases, with 16 bases between them. From germline, CDR1 is SGDLS and CDR2 YYNGEE. The CDR3 spells CASSVHLAGATDTQYF. CDR3 bases: TGTGCCAGCAGCGTCCATCTAGCAGGGGCTACAGATACGCAGTATTTT.

The rearrangement uses TRBV7-9 and TRBJ1-1, with D unclear. The CDR3 is made up of 13 amino acids. V lost 3 bases and J 5 bases, leaving 10 bases between the germline ends. Germline V gives CDR1 SEHNR, CDR2 FQNEAQ (reference sequence). The CDR3 here is CASSFVTGTEAFF. In DNA, the CDR3 is TGTGCCAGCAGCTTCGTAACGGGAACTGAAGCTTTCTTT.

This rearrangement joins TRBV4-2 to TRBJ2-1; 10 bases are shared with TRBD2. From germline, CDR1 is LGHNA and CDR2 YNFKEQ. Germline trimming cut 1 base from V and 9 bases from J; bases unmatched to any gene: 15. There are 18 residues in the CDR3. CDR3 bases: TGTGCCAGCAGCCAAGGTTCCGTGGCTAGCGGGAGCTGTGGTGAGCAGTTCTTC. This translates into CASSQGSVASGSCGEQFF.

This chain uses TRBV4-1 with TRBJ2-1; 7 bases align to TRBD1. CDR1 is MGHRA, CDR2 YSYEKL, per germline. The CDR3 is made up of 17 amino acids. V dropped 2 bases and J dropped 6; count of bases not matched to a gene: 13. The CDR3 spells CASSQRLTQSGGNEQFF. The DNA for the CDR3 is TGCGCCAGCAGCCAAAGGTTAACTCAATCAGGGGGCAATGAGCAGTTCTTC.

The rearrangement joins TRBV6-1 to TRBJ2-1; weak D call: TRBD1 (6 bases). CDR3 length: 16 residues. Per the germline V gene, CDR1 is MNHNS and CDR2 is SASEGT. V was pared by 3 bases and J by 6 bases, with 18 bases between. CDR3 amino acids: CASSDDHRAQRNEQFF. The CDR3 region has the DNA TGTGCCAGCAGTGATGATCACAGGGCCCAACGCAATGAGCAGTTCTTC.

The count of this clone is one. The rearrangement links TRBV6-5 to TRBJ2-3; D is perhaps TRBD1 (5 bases). Germline CDR1 reads MNHEY; CDR2 reads SVGAGI. Trimming removed 0 bases at V and 2 bases at J, with 9 bases between. The CDR3 loop spans 15 amino acids. DNA for the CDR3: TGTGCCAGCAGTTACTCCCCGACAGACACAGATACGCAGTATTTT. Its translation is CASSYSPTDTDTQYF.